This T cell receptor (beta chain) originates from a study of blood T cell repertoires in COVID-19. Sequencing was performed with immunoSEQ multiplex PCR; in TCRdb, only in-frame clones are kept and a portion is missing. This sample has fewer than 55,000 clones, with about 81% found just once. Source material: peripheral blood. The clonotype comes from an elderly woman with COVID-19, enrolled during active disease.

This chain's CDR3 is CASSSRTSFADTQYF. The CDR3 coding sequence is TGTGCCAGCAGTTCCCGGACTAGCTTTGCAGATACGCAGTATTTT. V usage is TRBV27 and J usage is TRBJ2-3; 8 positions agree with TRBD2. V lost 4 bases to trimming and J lost 4 bases; unmatched junction nucleotides: 7. The CDR3 runs to 15 residues. The germline gives CDR1 MNHEY, CDR2 SMNVEV (reference sequence).